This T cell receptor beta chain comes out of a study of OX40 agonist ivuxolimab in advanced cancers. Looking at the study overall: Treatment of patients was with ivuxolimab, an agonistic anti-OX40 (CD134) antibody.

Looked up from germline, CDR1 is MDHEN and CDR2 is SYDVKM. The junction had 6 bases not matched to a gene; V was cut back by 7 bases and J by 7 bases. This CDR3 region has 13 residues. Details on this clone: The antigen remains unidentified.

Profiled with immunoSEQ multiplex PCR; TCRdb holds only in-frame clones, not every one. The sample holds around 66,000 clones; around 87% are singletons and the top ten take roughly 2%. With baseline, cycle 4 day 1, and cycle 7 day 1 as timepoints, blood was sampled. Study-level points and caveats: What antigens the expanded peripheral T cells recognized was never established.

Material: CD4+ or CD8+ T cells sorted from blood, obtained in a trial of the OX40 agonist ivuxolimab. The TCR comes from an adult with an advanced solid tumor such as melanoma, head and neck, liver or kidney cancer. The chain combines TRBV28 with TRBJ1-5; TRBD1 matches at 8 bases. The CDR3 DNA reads TGTGCCAGCACCGGACAGGGCGAGCAGCCCCAGCATTTT. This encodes CASTGQGEQPQHF.